This T cell receptor (beta chain) originates from a study of cytomegalovirus exposure and HLA in healthy donors. The CDR3 has 14 residues. J was trimmed by 4 bases and V by 4 bases; bases with no gene match: 1. Looked up from germline, CDR1 is MNHEY and CDR2 is SVGAGI. Concerning this clone itself: The antigen is undetermined.

Researchers ran the PCR with 60 Vbeta and 13 Jbeta primers. Assay: immunoSEQ multiplex PCR; the TCRdb copy retains only in-frame clones and omits some. The sample records about 250,000 clones, 80% being singletons. Broader study findings: From TCR beta sequences, most subjects' HLA-A and HLA-B alleles were reportedly predicted accurately. Accounts indicate the classifier identified cytomegalovirus status with strong specificity and sensitivity.

Although they were nominally healthy when sampled, donors likely had unrecorded immune exposures. This TCR was recovered from a girl under 10 years old in good health and CMV-seronegative. This chain joins TRBV6-5 and TRBJ1-6; the match to TRBD1 covers 7 bases. Sequencing was performed on PBMCs. The CDR3 sequence: CASSWTGYNSPLHF. Here the CDR3 DNA reads TGTGCCAGCAGTTGGACAGGATATAATTCACCCCTCCACTTT.